These 31 T cell receptor beta chains share one sample of origin, sequenced in a study of blood T cell repertoires in COVID-19 (dated by TCRdb to about 2020). The method behind the library was the immunoSEQ multiplex PCR assay. TCRdb obtained this table from immuneACCESS and retained in-frame rearrangements with V and J assigned. These tables miss some clones; where compared with another copy, unresolved V genes account for less than half of the shortfall, and the remainder is unexplained. The sample contains approximately 180,000 clones, roughly nine tenths of them found a single time. The biggest ten clones account for about 2.2% of the sample. Sequencing was carried out using PBMCs or T cells enriched from blood (not recorded which). These receptors were collected from a woman in her 40s with acute COVID-19.

Written as DNA, the CDR3 is TGTGCCAGCAGCCTGCGTGGGGCAGCCGGAAACACCATATATTTT. Its translation is CASSLRGAAGNTIYF. This chain connects TRBV5-6 to TRBJ1-3, with D possibly being TRBD1 (5 bases). Trimming cost V 4 bases and J 4 bases, with 15 bases left between them. The CDR3 is 15 amino acids. Germline loops: CDR1 SGHDT, CDR2 YYEEEE.

The chain has TRBV2 and TRBJ2-7, with D maybe TRBD1 (5 bases). Germline CDR1 is SNHLY and CDR2 is FYNNEI. This CDR3 is 14 amino acids long. Deletions cut 4 bases from V and 3 bases from J, with 13 bases between. CDR3 residues: CASSVGRSHYEQYF. The CDR3 nucleotides read TGTGCCAGCAGTGTGGGGCGGTCCCACTACGAGCAGTACTTC.

V usage is TRBV20-1 and J usage is TRBJ2-7; 12 nucleotides line up with TRBD2. This CDR3 contains 19 residues. Looked up from germline, CDR1 is DFQATT and CDR2 is SNEGSKA (reference sequence). J lost 3 bases, V lost 3 bases, and 18 bases had no gene match. The CDR3 coding sequence is TGCAGTGCTAGTGTTGCGCCTAGCGGGAGGGCCCGGTCCTTCTACGAGCAGTACTTC. The encoded protein is CSASVAPSGRARSFYEQYF.

The rearrangement links TRBV24-1 to TRBJ2-4; 9 bases fit TRBD2. Germline V gives CDR1 KGHDR, CDR2 SFDVKD. V was clipped by 6 bases and J by 0 bases; unmatched bases: 5. The CDR3 covers 16 residues. The CDR3: CATSFLAGRAKNIQYF. CDR3 DNA sequence: TGTGCCACCAGTTTTCTAGCGGGGAGAGCCAAAAACATTCAGTACTTC.

This chain joins TRBV4-2 and TRBJ2-1, with D perhaps TRBD2 (5 bases). V lost 0 bases and J 7 bases, leaving 19 bases between the germline ends. Germline V lookup: CDR1 LGHNA, CDR2 YNFKEQ. The CDR3 consists of 17 residues. CDR3 region: CASSQEDVVPPGNEQFF. The CDR3 coding sequence is TGTGCCAGCAGCCAAGAGGATGTGGTACCTCCGGGGAATGAGCAGTTCTTC.

This chain uses TRBV6-5 with TRBJ2-1, with D perhaps matching TRBD2 (6 bases). CDR3 length: 13 residues. V dropped 2 bases and J dropped 8 bases, with 10 bases sitting between them. Germline values: CDR1 MNHEY, CDR2 SVGAGI. The CDR3 coding sequence is TGTGCCAGCAGTTACGCCGGGAGCGATGAGCAGTTCTTC. It encodes CASSYAGSDEQFF.

This clone was seen just once. The rearrangement joins TRBV11-2 to TRBJ1-6; TRBD1 agrees at 9 bases. The germline V gene has CDR1 SGHAT and CDR2 FQNNGV. The CDR3 length is 15 residues. The junction had 8 bases not matched to a gene; V was cut back by 4 bases and J by 10 bases. The CDR3: CASSSRQGVQSPLHF. The CDR3 DNA reads TGTGCCAGCAGCTCTCGACAGGGGGTTCAATCACCCCTCCACTTT.

This clone was counted only a few times. The V and J genes are TRBV7-2 and TRBJ1-2, with D unresolved. The V end was cut by 2 bases, the J end by 1 base, with 5 bases between. This CDR3 region has 13 residues. Germline-derived CDR1 and CDR2 are SGHTA and FQGNSA. CDR3 region: CASSLQVNYGYTF. CDR3 nucleotide sequence: TGTGCCAGCAGCTTACAGGTTAACTATGGCTACACCTTC.

The chain couples TRBV28 to TRBJ2-1; tentatively, D is TRBD1 (5 bases). V was pared by 1 base and J by 8 bases, with 12 bases between. This CDR3 is 14 amino acids long. Per germline, CDR1 MDHEN and CDR2 SYDVKM. CDR3 protein: CASSLYGREDEQFF. The DNA for the CDR3 is TGTGCCAGCAGTTTATACGGCAGGGAAGATGAGCAGTTCTTC.

The chain links TRBV27 to TRBJ2-1; 13 positions match TRBD2. The CDR3 runs 14 residues. V shed 5 bases, J shed 9 bases, and the junction held 4 bases outside the gene matches. Germline V gene data show CDR1 as MNHEY and CDR2 as SMNVEV (reference sequence). The CDR3 DNA sequence: TGTGCCAGCAGTCCTCGGACTAGCGGGAGTGAGCAGTTCTTC. It encodes CASSPRTSGSEQFF.

This chain uses TRBV6-5 with TRBJ1-1; TRBD1 agrees at 7 bases. CDR3 length: 14 residues. The trim removed 5 bases at V and 5 bases at J, leaving 8 bases unmatched. From germline, CDR1 is MNHEY and CDR2 SVGAGI. The DNA of the CDR3 is TGTGCCAGCAGTCGCTCGACAGGGCTTACTGAAGCTTTCTTT. This encodes CASSRSTGLTEAFF.

The V gene is TRBV18, the J gene TRBJ1-2; maybe TRBD1 (6 bases). This CDR3 region has 17 residues. From germline, CDR1 is KGHSH and CDR2 LQKENI. Trimming pared 6 bases from V and 2 bases from J, leaving 22 bases between. CDR3 protein: CASSLGPGEGLNYGYTF. CDR3 bases: TGTGCCAGCTCCCTCGGTCCAGGGGAGGGCCTCAACTATGGCTACACCTTC.

The gene calls are TRBV4-3 and TRBJ2-3, with 12 nucleotides matching TRBD2. The ends lost 0 bases at V and 2 bases at J; junction bases unmatched: 9. The germline gives CDR1 LGHNA, CDR2 YSLEER. This CDR3 is built from 19 residues. The CDR3 nucleotides read TGCGCCAGCAGCCAAGACCTAGCGGGAGGGCATAGGGTCACAGATACGCAGTATTTT. Amino acid sequence: CASSQDLAGGHRVTDTQYF.

V is TRBV12-3 or TRBV12-4 and J is TRBJ1-1; the match to TRBD1 covers 7 bases. The CDR3 runs to 12 residues. V trimming: 3 bases; J trimming: 9 bases; junction bases outside the gene matches: 4. The CDR3 DNA is TGTGCCAGCAGTTTTAGGGGGCGCAAAGCTTTCTTT. Its protein is CASSFRGRKAFF.

The chain uses TRBV27 and TRBJ2-2; 7 bases fit TRBD2. This CDR3 is built from 16 residues. The germline V gene encodes CDR1 MNHEY and CDR2 SMNVEV (reference sequence). With 1 base clipped from V and 4 bases from J, the junction kept 6 bases outside the gene matches. For the CDR3, the DNA is TGTGCCAGCAGTTTATGGGGCGGGAGCGCCACCGGGGAGCTGTTTTTT. Translated, it gives CASSLWGGSATGELFF.

J is TRBJ1-5 and V is TRBV28; tentatively, D is TRBD1 (6 bases). The germline V gene encodes CDR1 MDHEN and CDR2 SYDVKM. V lost 3 bases and J 0 bases, leaving 12 bases between the germline ends. The CDR3 is 16 residues long. The CDR3 here is CASSFGQIYSNQPQHF. Here the CDR3 DNA reads TGTGCCAGCAGTTTCGGACAGATTTATAGCAATCAGCCCCAGCATTTT.

The chain employs TRBV3-1 (or the pseudogene TRBV3-2) and TRBJ2-1; no clear D. The CDR3 consists of 14 residues. Trimming took 1 base from V and 1 from J, leaving 5 bases between them. Germline V gene lookup returns CDR1 LGHDT and CDR2 YNNKEL (reference sequence). CDR3: CASSQARSYNEQFF. The CDR3, as DNA: TGTGCCAGCAGCCAAGCCCGGTCCTACAATGAGCAGTTCTTC.

The genes are TRBV28 and TRBJ1-2, with 11 bases matching TRBD1. J lost 7 bases, V lost 2 bases, and 9 bases had no gene match. The germline gives CDR1 MDHEN, CDR2 SYDVKM. The CDR3 is made up of 16 amino acids. The CDR3 sequence is CASSLRSLGQGGGYTF. In DNA, the CDR3 is TGTGCCAGCAGTTTAAGGAGTTTGGGACAGGGGGGTGGCTACACCTTC.

This clone has just a few counts. The rearrangement joins TRBV15 to TRBJ2-3; D gene ambiguous. Deletions cut 1 base from V and 5 bases from J, with 7 bases between. The germline V gene encodes CDR1 LNHNV and CDR2 YYDKDF (reference sequence). The CDR3 loop spans 13 amino acids. The CDR3 reads CATSRGLRDTQYF. The CDR3 DNA reads TGTGCCACCAGCAGAGGTCTGCGAGATACGCAGTATTTT.

The chain carries TRBV19 and TRBJ1-1; no reliable D call. The ends were cut back, 3 bases at V and 4 bases at J, with 12 bases in the middle. CDR1 and CDR2 from the germline V gene are LNHDA and SQIVND (reference sequence). This CDR3 spans 14 amino acids. The CDR3 region has the DNA TGTGCCAGTAGTATCCCAGGACGGGGCACTGAAGCTTTCTTT. Encoded protein: CASSIPGRGTEAFF.

The chain joins TRBV30 to TRBJ1-6; possibly TRBD1 for D (6 bases). Trimming took off 0 bases at V and 8 bases at J, with 11 bases between the two ends. Germline-derived CDR1 and CDR2 are GTSNPN and SVGIG (reference sequence). The CDR3 covers 14 residues. DNA for the CDR3: TGTGCCTGGAGTGTAGGCCAGGGGTATTCACCCCTCCACTTT. Its translation is CAWSVGQGYSPLHF.

The V call is TRBV12-5, the J call TRBJ2-7, with a possible D match to TRBD2 (5 bases). CDR3 length equals 13 residues. The ends were cut back, 5 bases at V and 2 bases at J, with 10 bases in the middle. The germline V gene has CDR1 LGHNT and CDR2 FRNRAP. The DNA for the CDR3 is TGTGCTAGTGGTCAAGGACTTCCCTACGAGCAGTACTTC. This sequence encodes CASGQGLPYEQYF. Using reference TRBV12-5 and TRBJ2-7 for the parts outside the CDR3, the full variable domain is DARVTQTPRHKVTEMGQEVTMRCQPILGHNTVFWYRQTMMQGLELLAYFRNRAPLDDSGMPKDRFSAEMPDATLATLKIQPSEPRDSAVYFCASGQGLPYEQYFGPGTRLTVT.

The chain couples TRBV2 to TRBJ2-5, with D unresolved. The V and J ends lost 2 bases and 2 bases respectively, with 9 bases between them. CDR3 length: 14 residues. Germline assignment: CDR1 SNHLY and CDR2 FYNNEI. CDR3 bases: TGTGCCAGCAGTGAAATTTCAGAACAAGAGACCCAGTACTTC. Its translation: CASSEISEQETQYF. Together with reference TRBV2 and TRBJ2-5, the CDR3 gives the full variable domain: EPEVTQTPSHQVTQMGQEVILRCVPISNHLYFYWYRQILGQKVEFLVSFYNNEISEKSEIFDDQFSVERPDGSNFTLKIRSTKLEDSAMYFCASSEISEQETQYFGPGTRLLVL.

V is TRBV9 and J is TRBJ2-2; 13 bases match TRBD2. CDR1 and CDR2 from the germline V gene are SGDLS and YYNGEE. The CDR3 has 17 residues. V shed 4 bases and J 7 bases; nucleotides not matched to a gene: 10. The CDR3 nucleotides read TGTGCCAGCAGCCCCCTCCGGACTAGCGGGGGCAACGGGGAGCTGTTTTTT. It encodes CASSPLRTSGGNGELFF.

V is TRBV2 and J is TRBJ1-1, with TRBD1 matching 7 bases. The CDR3 spans 12 residues. Germline CDR1 reads SNHLY; CDR2 reads FYNNEI. Trimming took 5 bases from V and 5 from J; bases not matched to a gene: 2. Here the CDR3 reads CASSRQGTEAFF. In DNA form, the CDR3 reads TGTGCCAGCAGTAGACAGGGAACTGAAGCTTTCTTT. The full variable domain, its missing parts supplied by reference TRBV2 and TRBJ1-1, is EPEVTQTPSHQVTQMGQEVILRCVPISNHLYFYWYRQILGQKVEFLVSFYNNEISEKSEIFDDQFSVERPDGSNFTLKIRSTKLEDSAMYFCASSRQGTEAFFGQGTRLTVV.

The chain couples TRBV7-2 to TRBJ2-7; 12 bases map to TRBD2. V lost 6 bases to trimming and J lost 3 bases; unmatched junction nucleotides: 3. The CDR3 length is 14 residues. The germline V gene has CDR1 SGHTA and CDR2 FQGNSA. The CDR3 loop is CASSWGLAGYEQYF. The CDR3 region has the DNA TGTGCCAGCAGTTGGGGACTAGCGGGCTACGAGCAGTACTTC.

V usage is TRBV19 and J usage is TRBJ1-1; no definite D call. The V and J ends lost 3 bases and 2 bases respectively, with 13 bases between them. The V gene's germline CDR1 is LNHDA and CDR2 SQIVND (reference sequence). The CDR3 loop spans 15 amino acids. The CDR3: CASSIEGRLNTEAFF. CDR3 DNA sequence: TGTGCCAGTAGTATTGAGGGCAGATTAAACACTGAAGCTTTCTTT. The full variable domain, rest sourced from reference TRBV19 and TRBJ1-1, is DGGITQSPKYLFRKEGQNVTLSCEQNLNHDAMYWYRQDPGQGLRLIYYSQIVNDFQKGDIAEGYSVSREKKESFPLTVTSAQKNPTAFYLCASSIEGRLNTEAFFGQGTRLTVV.

The genes are TRBV3-1 (or the pseudogene TRBV3-2) and TRBJ2-2; 12 positions match TRBD2. This CDR3 is built from 19 residues. The germline V gene encodes CDR1 LGHDT and CDR2 YNNKEL (reference sequence). Trimming at V came to 5 bases and at J to 0 bases, leaving 10 bases not matched to a gene. In DNA form, the CDR3 reads TGTGCCAGCAGCACTCGACTAGCGGGGGAGATATCGAACACCGGGGAGCTGTTTTTT. Amino acid sequence: CASSTRLAGEISNTGELFF.

The rearrangement joins TRBV9 to TRBJ2-7, with D possibly TRBD2 on 6 matching bases. The CDR3 totals 14 residues. Germline V gives CDR1 SGDLS, CDR2 YYNGEE. V gave up 0 bases and J gave up 7 bases, with 14 bases separating them. CDR3 amino acids: CASSVGGDRAEQYF. The CDR3 coding sequence is TGTGCCAGCAGCGTAGGGGGGGACCGCGCAGAGCAGTACTTC.

This rearrangement joins TRBV2 to TRBJ2-1; 8 bases are shared with TRBD1. V gave up 8 bases and J gave up 2 bases; unmatched junction bases: 11. The CDR3 has 16 residues. The germline V gene has CDR1 SNHLY and CDR2 FYNNEI. The CDR3 nucleotides are TGTGCCAGCCCTTCCCATCAGGGGGCTACCTACAATGAGCAGTTCTTC. Translated: CASPSHQGATYNEQFF.

V gene TRBV15 combines with J gene TRBJ2-1; possible D gene TRBD2, 5 bases. The germline V gene has CDR1 LNHNV and CDR2 YYDKDF (reference sequence). The CDR3 length is 16 residues. With 3 bases removed from V and 2 bases from J, the gap between germline ends came to 14 bases. This CDR3 reads CATSRDLTPPYNEQFF. The DNA for the CDR3 is TGTGCCACCAGCAGGGACTTAACACCACCCTACAATGAGCAGTTCTTC.